This T cell receptor (beta chain) is drawn from a study of T cell repertoires in cytomegalovirus infection. The wider study: It was recently identified HLA-C-restricted and well-studied HLA-B-restricted CMV epitopes that the study used. Indicated by public TCR beta signatures were CMV infection and matching HLA type. Overall study findings and caveats: HLA-C-restricted CMV clonotypes gave the most frequent clonotype in two of eight donors. Public TCR beta family frequency separated CMV-and-HLA carriers, including in an independent cohort.

The ends were cut back, 1 base at V and 5 bases at J, with 8 bases in the middle. CDR3 length equals 13 residues. CDR1 SGHTA and CDR2 FQGTGA come from the germline V gene. In this sample, this clonotype turned up a few times. The antigen remains undetermined. TCRdb called the reads again in MiXCR, with one record for every CDR3 protein. The sample carries over 40,000 distinct CDR3 sequences, roughly 19% recorded once. Here the sequenced sample was CD8+ T cells from cultured PBMCs, taken from culture after CMV antigen stimulation. The chain couples TRBV7-3 to TRBJ1-1; D not resolved. This sequence originates from a human donor in good health (CMV status not recorded). Some clones in this sample may be carry-over from other donors' samples. CDR3 residues: CASSLNLGTEAFF. The CDR3 nucleotides read TGTGCCAGCAGCTTAAACTTGGGGACTGAAGCTTTCTTT.